This T cell receptor beta chain is drawn from a study of blood T cell repertoires in COVID-19. The germline CDR1 and CDR2 sequences are SNHLY and FYNNEI. V was shortened by 6 bases and J by 3 bases, with 17 bases between the two germline ends. This CDR3 has 15 residues. Clones were sequenced by immunoSEQ multiplex PCR, and TCRdb holds only the in-frame ones, with some missing. The sample yields a few hundred thousand clones, roughly 86% seen once. The rearrangement uses TRBV2 and TRBJ1-2; tentatively, D is TRBD1 (6 bases). This TCR was recovered from a woman aged 18 to 35 who had recovered from COVID-19. Sequencing was carried out using PBMCs or T cells enriched from blood (not recorded which). The CDR3 sequence is CASRRTRQAYYGYTF. The CDR3 DNA reads TGTGCCAGCAGACGAACCCGACAGGCTTACTATGGCTACACCTTC.